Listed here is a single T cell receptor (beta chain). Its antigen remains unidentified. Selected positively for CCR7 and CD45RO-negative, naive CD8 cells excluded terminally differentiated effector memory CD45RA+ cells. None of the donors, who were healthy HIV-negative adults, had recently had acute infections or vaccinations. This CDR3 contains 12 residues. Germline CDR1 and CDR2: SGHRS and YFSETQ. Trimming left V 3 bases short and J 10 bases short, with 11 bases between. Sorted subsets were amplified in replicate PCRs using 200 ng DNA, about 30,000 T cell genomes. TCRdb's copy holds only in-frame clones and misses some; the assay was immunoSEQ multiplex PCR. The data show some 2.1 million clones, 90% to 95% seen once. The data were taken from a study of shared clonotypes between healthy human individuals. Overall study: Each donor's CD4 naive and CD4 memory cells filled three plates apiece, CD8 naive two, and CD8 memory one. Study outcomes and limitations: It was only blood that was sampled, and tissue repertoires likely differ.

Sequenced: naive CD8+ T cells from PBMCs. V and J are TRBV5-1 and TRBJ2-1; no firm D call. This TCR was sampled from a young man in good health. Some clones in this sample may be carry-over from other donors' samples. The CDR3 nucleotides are TGCGCCAGCAGCTCCCCCCCATGGGAGCAGTTCTTC. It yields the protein CASSSPPWEQFF.